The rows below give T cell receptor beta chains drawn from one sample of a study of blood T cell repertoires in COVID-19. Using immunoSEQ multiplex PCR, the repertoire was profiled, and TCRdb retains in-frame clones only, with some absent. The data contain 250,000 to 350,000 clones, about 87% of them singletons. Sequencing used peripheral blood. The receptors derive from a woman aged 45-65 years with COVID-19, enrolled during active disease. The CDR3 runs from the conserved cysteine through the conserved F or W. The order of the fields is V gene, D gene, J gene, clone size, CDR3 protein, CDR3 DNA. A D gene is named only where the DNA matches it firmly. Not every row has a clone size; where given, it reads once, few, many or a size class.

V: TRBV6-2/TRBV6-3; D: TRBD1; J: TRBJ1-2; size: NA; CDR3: CASSYSAGGGYYGYTF; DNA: TGTGCCAGCAGTTACTCAGCAGGGGGCGGATACTATGGCTACACCTTC
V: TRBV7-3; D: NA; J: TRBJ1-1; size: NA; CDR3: CASSLISESEAFF; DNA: TGTGCCAGCAGCTTAATCTCAGAATCGGAAGCTTTCTTT
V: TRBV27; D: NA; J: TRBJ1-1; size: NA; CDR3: CASSSLGRKAFF; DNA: TGTGCCAGCAGTTCGTTGGGGAGGAAAGCTTTCTTT
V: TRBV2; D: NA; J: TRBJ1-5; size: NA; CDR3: CASSYTEINQPQHF; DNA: TGTGCCAGCAGTTACACGGAGATCAATCAGCCCCAGCATTTT
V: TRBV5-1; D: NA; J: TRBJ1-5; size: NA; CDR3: CASSLVGRDSNQPQHF; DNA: TGCGCCAGCAGCTTGGTAGGGAGGGATAGCAATCAGCCCCAGCATTTT
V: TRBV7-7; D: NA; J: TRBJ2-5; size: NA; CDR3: CASSPYSGPQETQYF; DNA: TGTGCCAGCAGCCCATATAGCGGACCCCAAGAGACCCAGTACTTC
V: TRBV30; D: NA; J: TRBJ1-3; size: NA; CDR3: CAWNPDSNTIYF; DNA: TGTGCCTGGAATCCGGACAGCAACACCATATATTTT
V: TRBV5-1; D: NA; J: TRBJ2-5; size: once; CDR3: CASSWGGAQETQYF; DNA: TGCGCCAGCAGCTGGGGAGGCGCCCAAGAGACCCAGTACTTC
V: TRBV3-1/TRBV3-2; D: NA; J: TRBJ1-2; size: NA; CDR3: CASSQDLARRVYGYTF; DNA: TGTGCCAGCAGCCAAGATCTCGCGCGGAGAGTCTATGGCTACACCTTC
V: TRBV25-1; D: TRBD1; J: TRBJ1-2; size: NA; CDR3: CASSARRGRMDYGYTF; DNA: TGTGCCAGCAGTGCCCGCAGGGGGCGTATGGACTATGGCTACACCTTC
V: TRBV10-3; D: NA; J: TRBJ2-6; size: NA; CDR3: CAISESGRGRGSGANVLTF; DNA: TGTGCCATCAGTGAGTCGGGTCGAGGTAGGGGCTCTGGGGCCAACGTCCTGACTTTC
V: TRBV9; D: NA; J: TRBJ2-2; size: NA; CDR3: CASSPLDTGELFF; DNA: TGTGCCAGCAGCCCCCTTGACACCGGGGAGCTGTTTTTT
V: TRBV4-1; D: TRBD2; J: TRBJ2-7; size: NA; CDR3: CASSQETSGRSYEQYF; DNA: TGCGCCAGCAGCCAGGAAACTAGCGGGAGATCCTACGAGCAGTACTTC
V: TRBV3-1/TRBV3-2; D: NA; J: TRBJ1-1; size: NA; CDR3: CASSQLEGTEAFF; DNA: TGTGCCAGCAGCCAATTAGAGGGCACTGAAGCTTTCTTT
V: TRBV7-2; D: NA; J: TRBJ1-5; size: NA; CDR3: CASSTRRGHQPQHF; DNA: TGTGCCAGCAGCACCCGGCGGGGCCATCAGCCCCAGCATTTT
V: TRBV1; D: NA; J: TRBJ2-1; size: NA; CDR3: CTSSQDPLGGQTYNEQFF; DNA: TGCACCAGCAGCCAAGACCCCCTTGGGGGCCAGACCTACAATGAGCAGTTCTTC
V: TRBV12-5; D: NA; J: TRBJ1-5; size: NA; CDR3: CASGSTGYSNQPQHF; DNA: TGTGCTAGTGGTTCGACAGGCTATAGCAATCAGCCCCAGCATTTT
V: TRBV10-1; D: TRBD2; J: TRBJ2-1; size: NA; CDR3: CASSASGRTLWNEQFF; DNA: TGCGCCAGCAGCGCTAGCGGGAGGACGTTGTGGAATGAGCAGTTCTTC
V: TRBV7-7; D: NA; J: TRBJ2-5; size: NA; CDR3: CASSLDQGSETQYF; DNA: TGTGCCAGCAGCTTAGATCAGGGGTCGGAGACCCAGTACTTC
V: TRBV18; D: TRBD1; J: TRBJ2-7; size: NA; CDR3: CASSQGDRGSYEQYF; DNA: TGTGCCAGCTCACAAGGGGACAGGGGGTCCTACGAGCAGTACTTC
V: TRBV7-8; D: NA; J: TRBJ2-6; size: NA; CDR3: CASSVPVSGANVLTF; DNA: TGTGCCAGCAGCGTACCAGTCTCTGGGGCCAACGTCCTGACTTTC
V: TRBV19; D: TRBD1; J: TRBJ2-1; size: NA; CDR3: CASRGQGAGNEQFF; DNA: TGTGCCAGTAGGGGACAGGGGGCTGGCAATGAGCAGTTCTTC
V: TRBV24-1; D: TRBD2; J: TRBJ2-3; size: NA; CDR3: CATASSGSRDTQYF; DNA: TGTGCCACCGCTAGTAGCGGGAGCCGAGATACGCAGTATTTT
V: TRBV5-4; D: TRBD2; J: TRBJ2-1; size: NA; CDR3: CASSLVAGPYNEQFF; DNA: TGTGCCAGCAGCTTGGTAGCGGGTCCTTACAATGAGCAGTTCTTC
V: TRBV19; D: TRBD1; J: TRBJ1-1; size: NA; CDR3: CASSPDRALYEAFF; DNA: TGTGCCAGTAGTCCGGACAGGGCCCTTTATGAAGCTTTCTTT
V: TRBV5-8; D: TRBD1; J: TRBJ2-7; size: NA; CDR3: CASSLILLDRGRDEQYF; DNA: TGTGCCAGCAGCTTGATCTTGTTGGACAGGGGGCGAGACGAGCAGTACTTC
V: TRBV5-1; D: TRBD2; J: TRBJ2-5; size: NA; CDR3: CASSPGRNYQETQYF; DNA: TGCGCCAGCAGCCCCGGGAGGAATTACCAAGAGACCCAGTACTTC
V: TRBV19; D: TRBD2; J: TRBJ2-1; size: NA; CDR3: CASSIGGLANHEQFF; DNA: TGTGCCAGTAGTATAGGGGGACTAGCAAACCATGAGCAGTTCTTC
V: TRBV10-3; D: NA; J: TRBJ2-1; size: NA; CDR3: CAISDDSSEQFF; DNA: TGTGCCATCAGTGACGACAGCTCTGAGCAGTTCTTC
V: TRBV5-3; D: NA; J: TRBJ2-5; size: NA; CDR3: CARSLAPEETQYF; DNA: TGTGCCAGAAGCTTGGCCCCGGAAGAGACCCAGTACTTC
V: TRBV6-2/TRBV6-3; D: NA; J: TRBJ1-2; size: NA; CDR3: CASSPPTARHNTYGYTF; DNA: TGTGCCAGCAGCCCCCCCACCGCCAGACACAATACCTATGGCTACACCTTC
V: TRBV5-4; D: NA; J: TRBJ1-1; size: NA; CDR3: CASSPDRRRGTEAFF; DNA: TGTGCCAGCAGCCCGGATAGGCGGAGAGGGACTGAAGCTTTCTTT
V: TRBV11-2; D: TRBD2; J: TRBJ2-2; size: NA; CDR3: CASTPLWRREAGGELFF; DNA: TGTGCCAGCACCCCCCTCTGGAGGCGGGAGGCAGGCGGGGAGCTGTTTTTT
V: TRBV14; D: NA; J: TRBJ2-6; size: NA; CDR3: CASSQQGLGVLTF; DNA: TGTGCCAGCAGCCAACAGGGGTTGGGCGTCCTGACTTTC
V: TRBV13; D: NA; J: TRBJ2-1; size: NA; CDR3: CASSLKASVDEQFF; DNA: TGTGCCAGCAGCTTAAAAGCTAGTGTCGATGAGCAGTTCTTC
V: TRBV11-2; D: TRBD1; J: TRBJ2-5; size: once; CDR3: CASSLGDRETQYF; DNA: TGTGCCAGCAGCCTAGGGGACAGAGAGACCCAGTACTTC
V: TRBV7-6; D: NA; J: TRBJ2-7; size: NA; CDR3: CASANMGGTYEQYF; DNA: TGTGCCAGCGCCAACATGGGGGGTACCTACGAGCAGTACTTC
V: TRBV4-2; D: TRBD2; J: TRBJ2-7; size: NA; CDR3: CASSLSTGTSGQTMSPYEQYF; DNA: TGTGCCAGCAGCCTTAGCACCGGGACTAGCGGCCAGACCATGTCACCCTACGAGCAGTACTTC
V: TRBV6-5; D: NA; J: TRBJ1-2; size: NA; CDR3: CASSPRGLGYTF; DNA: TGTGCCAGCAGTCCGCGGGGGTTGGGCTACACCTTC
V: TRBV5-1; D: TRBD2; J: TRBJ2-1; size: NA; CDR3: CASSLIAGASNEQFF; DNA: TGCGCCAGCAGCTTAATAGCGGGAGCCTCTAATGAGCAGTTCTTC
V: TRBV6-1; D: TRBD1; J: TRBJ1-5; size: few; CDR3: CASSEFDRASNQPQHF; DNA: TGTGCCAGCAGTGAATTTGACAGGGCTAGCAATCAGCCCCAGCATTTT
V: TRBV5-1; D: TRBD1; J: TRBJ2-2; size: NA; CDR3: CASSRDSTGELFF; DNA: TGCGCCAGCAGCCGGGACAGCACCGGGGAGCTGTTTTTT
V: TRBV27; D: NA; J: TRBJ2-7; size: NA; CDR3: CASSRTSPYEQYF; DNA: TGTGCCAGCAGTCGGACAAGCCCCTACGAGCAGTACTTC
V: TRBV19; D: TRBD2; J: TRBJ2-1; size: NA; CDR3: CASSNLGLAHEQFF; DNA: TGTGCCAGTAGTAACCTCGGACTAGCGCATGAGCAGTTCTTC
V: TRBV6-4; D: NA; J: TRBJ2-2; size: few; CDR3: CASSPRGGMNTGELFF; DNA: TGTGCCAGCAGTCCGCGTGGAGGGATGAACACCGGGGAGCTGTTTTTT
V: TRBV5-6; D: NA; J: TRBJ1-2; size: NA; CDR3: CASSSQVGGYTF; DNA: TGTGCCAGCAGCTCACAGGTGGGGGGCTACACCTTC
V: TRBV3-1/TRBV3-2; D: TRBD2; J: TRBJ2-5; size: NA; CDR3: CASSQERRTSGQETQYF; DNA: TGTGCCAGCAGCCAAGAGAGAAGGACTAGCGGCCAAGAGACCCAGTACTTC
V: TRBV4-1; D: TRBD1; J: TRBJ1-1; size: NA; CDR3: CASSQNTGQTNTEAFF; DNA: TGCGCCAGCAGCCAGAACACGGGACAGACGAACACTGAAGCTTTCTTT
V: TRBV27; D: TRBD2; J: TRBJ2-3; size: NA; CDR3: CASRPGSSGRRDTQYF; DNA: TGTGCCAGCAGACCGGGGTCTAGCGGGAGAAGAGATACGCAGTATTTT
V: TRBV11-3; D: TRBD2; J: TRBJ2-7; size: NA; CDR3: CASRPGTSGRITYEQYF; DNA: TGTGCCAGCAGACCCGGGACTAGCGGGAGAATCACCTACGAGCAGTACTTC